A selection of T cell receptor beta chains follows, all from one sample in a study of cytomegalovirus exposure and HLA in healthy donors. Produced via immunoSEQ multiplex PCR; TCRdb's table is partial and in-frame only. This sample has roughly 160,000 clones; roughly 80% occur once, and the top ten carry approximately 4.5%. Sequenced material: PBMCs. Source of these receptors: a man aged 25 to 40 in good health and CMV-seronegative. Each CDR3 is given with its conserved first and last residue. The D gene is left open where the match is weak. Size is omitted from some rows. Given values are once, few, many or a class for expanded clones.

size	V	J	D	length	DNA	CDR3
.	TRBV28	TRBJ2-3	TRBD1	15	TGTGCCAGCAGCCTTACCGGGACAGGGAGAGATACGCAGTATTTT	CASSLTGTGRDTQYF
.	TRBV5-6	TRBJ2-1	.	13	TGTGCCAGCAGCTGGCGGGGCGGGAATGAGCAGTTCTTC	CASSWRGGNEQFF
.	TRBV6-5	TRBJ1-1	TRBD1	14	TGTGCCAGCAGTACAGGGGGCGAGTACACTGAAGCTTTCTTT	CASSTGGEYTEAFF
few	TRBV9	TRBJ2-5	TRBD1	14	TGTGCCAGCAGCGCCATAGGGGGCCGGGAGACCCAGTACTTC	CASSAIGGRETQYF
.	TRBV4-2	TRBJ2-2	.	17	TGTGCCAGCAGCCTCCTTAGGGGGGGGCAAGGAACCGGGGAGCTGTTTTTT	CASSLLRGGQGTGELFF
.	TRBV28	TRBJ1-1	.	16	TGTGCCAGCAGTTGGGGGACTACGCCGACGGACACTGAAGCTTTCTTT	CASSWGTTPTDTEAFF
.	TRBV4-3	TRBJ1-1	.	16	TGCGCCAGCAGCCACGGGGGAAAAGGGACGAACACTGAAGCTTTCTTT	CASSHGGKGTNTEAFF
few	TRBV2	TRBJ2-2	TRBD1	17	TGTGCCAGCAGTTACGAAAGGGACAGGGGGAACACCGGGGAGCTGTTTTTT	CASSYERDRGNTGELFF
.	TRBV11-2	TRBJ2-1	TRBD2	15	TGTGCCAGCAGCTTAGAGAGCGGGAGTGAGAATGAGCAGTTCTTC	CASSLESGSENEQFF
.	TRBV28	TRBJ1-4	.	14	TGTGCCAGCAGTTTAGGACATGATAGGGAAAAACTGTTTTTT	CASSLGHDREKLFF
.	TRBV18	TRBJ2-5	TRBD2	16	TGTGCCAGCTCACTCTTAGCGGGAGGCTTTCAAGAGACCCAGTACTTC	CASSLLAGGFQETQYF
once	TRBV18	TRBJ2-7	TRBD2	13	TGTGCCAGCTCACGCGGACTAGCGGATGAGCAGTACTTC	CASSRGLADEQYF
.	TRBV19	TRBJ1-1	.	13	TGTGCCAGTAGTACGACTGGGAACACTGAAGCTTTCTTT	CASSTTGNTEAFF
few	TRBV5-5	TRBJ2-5	.	14	TGTGCCAGCAGCGCTCGGACAGTACAAGAGACCCAGTACTTC	CASSARTVQETQYF
.	TRBV7-2	TRBJ2-7	TRBD2	16	TGTGCCAGCAGCGTTAAAACTAGCGGGCGTCGGGGCGAGCAGTACTTC	CASSVKTSGRRGEQYF
once	TRBV5-6	TRBJ2-3	.	15	TGTGCCAGCAGCTTGGGGACAGTAGGTACAGATACGCAGTATTTT	CASSLGTVGTDTQYF
once	TRBV15	TRBJ1-1	.	17	TGTGCCACCAGCAGGCGAGGGAAGGGAACCATGAACACTGAAGCTTTCTTT	CATSRRGKGTMNTEAFF
.	TRBV7-3	TRBJ1-1	.	16	TGTGCCAACAAGTCAGCCCCCCACAGATTTAGCACTGAAGCTTTCTTT	CANKSAPHRFSTEAFF
.	TRBV20-1	TRBJ2-5	.	10	TGCAGTGCTAGCAGGGAAGAGCAGTACTTC	CSASREEQYF
.	TRBV6-5	TRBJ2-1	.	15	TGTGCCAGCAGTCTCGTTGGGTATGGCGGTAATGAGCAGTTCTTC	CASSLVGYGGNEQFF
.	TRBV5-6	TRBJ2-2	.	15	TGTGCCAGCAGCTTCCGACTAGCGAACACCGGGGAGCTGTTTTTT	CASSFRLANTGELFF
once	TRBV12-5	TRBJ2-7	.	13	TGTGCTAGTGGTTCTGATCCGGGGTCCGAGCAGTACTTC	CASGSDPGSEQYF
once	TRBV27	TRBJ2-7	.	14	TGTGCCAGCAGTTTAAACAGCTATTCCTACGAGCAGTACTTC	CASSLNSYSYEQYF
.	TRBV10-3	TRBJ1-2	TRBD1	15	TGTGCCACCCGGGGACAGGTCGAGGATGGCTATGGCTACACCTTC	CATRGQVEDGYGYTF
.	TRBV9	TRBJ2-7	TRBD2	14	TGTGCCAGCAGCACGCTAGCGGGAGGGATCGAGCAGTACTTC	CASSTLAGGIEQYF
once	TRBV7-9	TRBJ1-1	.	16	TGTGCCAGCAGCTTATATGGGGGCGGCATGAACACTGAAGCTTTCTTT	CASSLYGGGMNTEAFF
.	TRBV7-9	TRBJ1-1	.	14	TGTTCCAGCAGCGGCAGGGGTATGGACACTGAAGCTTTCTTT	CSSSGRGMDTEAFF
.	TRBV6-6	TRBJ1-1	.	14	TGTGCCAGCAGAATACAGGGAATGAACACTGAAGCTTTCTTT	CASRIQGMNTEAFF
.	TRBV19	TRBJ1-2	.	13	TGTGCCAGTAGTATCCGGGAAAACTATGGCTACACCTTC	CASSIRENYGYTF
.	TRBV5-1	TRBJ2-3	TRBD2	15	TGCGCCAGCCGACAAGGACTAGCGGGAGGAGACACGCAGTATTTT	CASRQGLAGGDTQYF
.	TRBV4-1	TRBJ2-5	.	15	TGCGCCAGCAGCCAAGGACCAGGGATACGGGAGACCCAGTACTTC	CASSQGPGIRETQYF
.	TRBV4-1	TRBJ1-4	.	12	TGCGCCAGCAGCCAAGTTAACGGCAAGCGGTTTTTT	CASSQVNGKRFF
once	TRBV27	TRBJ2-1	TRBD2	16	TGTGCCAGCAGTTTATTGGGGACTAGCGGCTTATCGGAGCAGTTCTTC	CASSLLGTSGLSEQFF
.	TRBV11-2	TRBJ2-7	TRBD1	15	TGTGCCAGCAGCTTTAGAGGACAGGGTCACTACGAGCAGTACTTC	CASSFRGQGHYEQYF
.	TRBV27	TRBJ2-7	.	14	TGTGCCAGCAGTTTTACGGTCGCCTCCTACGAGCAGTACTTC	CASSFTVASYEQYF
.	TRBV6-4	TRBJ2-1	TRBD2	15	TGTGCCAGCAGTGAAAGCGGGGGGGGGTACAATGAGCAGTTCTTC	CASSESGGGYNEQFF
.	TRBV4-1	TRBJ1-2	.	16	TGCGCCAGCAGCCCGTCCATTCTAGCCTCTTTCTATGGCTACACCTTC	CASSPSILASFYGYTF
.	TRBV7-6	TRBJ1-3	.	12	TGTGCCAGCAGCTTGGAGCGAAACACCATATATTTT	CASSLERNTIYF
.	TRBV2	TRBJ2-1	TRBD2	14	TGTGCCAGCAGGACTAGCGGGATTTACAATGAGCAGTTCTTC	CASRTSGIYNEQFF
.	TRBV29-1	TRBJ2-5	TRBD1	14	TGCAGCGTTGAGGGACAGGGTACGGGGGAGACCCAGTACTTC	CSVEGQGTGETQYF
.	TRBV2	TRBJ1-5	TRBD1	16	TGTGCCAGCAGTGGTCGGACAGGGGGCCCGGGACAGCCCCAGCATTTT	CASSGRTGGPGQPQHF
.	TRBV4-2	TRBJ1-1	TRBD1	16	TGTGCCAGCAGCCAGGACCAACAGGGGCTTGGCACTGAAGCTTTCTTT	CASSQDQQGLGTEAFF
.	TRBV19	TRBJ1-1	.	12	TGTGCCAGTCTAGGACAGCGGACTGAAGCTTTCTTT	CASLGQRTEAFF
.	TRBV7-9	TRBJ2-5	.	16	TGTTCCAGCAGCCAAACCGGACTGCGGGGCCTAGGGACCCAGTACTTC	CSSSQTGLRGLGTQYF
.	TRBV7-2	TRBJ1-2	.	14	TGTGCCAGCAGCCGAAGGGGAGGTAACTATGGCTACACCTTC	CASSRRGGNYGYTF
.	TRBV30	TRBJ2-7	.	13	TGTGCCTGGGATACAGGGACCTCCTACGAGCAGTACTTC	CAWDTGTSYEQYF
.	TRBV19	TRBJ1-5	.	17	TGTGCCAGTAAGGTAGACAGGTCACTTTATAGCAATCAGCCCCAGCATTTT	CASKVDRSLYSNQPQHF
.	TRBV4-3	TRBJ1-2	TRBD1	15	TGCGCCAGCAGCCAAGATGCACTCGGGACAGGGGGCAACACCTTC	CASSQDALGTGGNTF
.	TRBV6-1	TRBJ1-1	.	15	TGTGCCAGCACCAAGAATATACAGGGAAATCCCGAAGCTTTCTTT	CASTKNIQGNPEAFF
.	TRBV5-1	TRBJ2-1	TRBD2	13	TGCGCCAGCAGTCTAGCGGGAGCCCATGAGCAGTTCTTC	CASSLAGAHEQFF
.	TRBV11-2	TRBJ1-1	.	13	TGTGCCAGCAGCTTCAGACAGATCCCTGAAGCTTTCTTT	CASSFRQIPEAFF
.	TRBV4-1	TRBJ2-7	.	14	TGCGCCAGCAGCCAAGTTCCTAACTCCTACGAGCAGTACTTC	CASSQVPNSYEQYF
.	TRBV30	TRBJ1-3	TRBD1	18	TGTGCCTGGAGTGGGGGACAGGGACTGAGTAATTCTGGAAACACCATATATTTT	CAWSGGQGLSNSGNTIYF
few	TRBV7-8	TRBJ1-4	TRBD1	16	TGTGCCAGCAGCTACTTACAGGGGGAAGCGCGGAAAAAACTGTTTTTT	CASSYLQGEARKKLFF
.	TRBV9	TRBJ1-4	.	14	TGTGCCAGCAGCTCCTCAGGGTCTAATGAAAAACTGTTTTTT	CASSSSGSNEKLFF
.	TRBV29-1	TRBJ2-2	.	14	TGCAGCGTTGAAATTGCGGTAGACACCGGGGAGCTGTTTTTT	CSVEIAVDTGELFF
.	TRBV5-6	TRBJ1-5	.	12	TGTGCCAGCAGCTTTATCAATCAGCCCCAGCATTTT	CASSFINQPQHF
.	TRBV28	TRBJ2-6	.	15	TGTGCCAGCAGTTTCTCCCCGTCTGGGGCCAACGTCCTGACTTTC	CASSFSPSGANVLTF
.	TRBV13	TRBJ1-1	TRBD1	12	TGTGCCACCTCACAGGGGGACACTGAAGCTTTCTTT	CATSQGDTEAFF